This passage covers 10 T cell receptor beta chains from one sample sequenced in a study of T-cell reconstitution after alpha-beta-depleted transplantation in children. The TCRbeta library incorporated unique molecular identifiers. TCRdb reprocessed the PCR reads with MiXCR, giving one entry per CDR3 protein. Of about 340,000 distinct CDR3 sequences in the sample, 10% to 13% are singletons; the top ten hold 2% to 3%. The specimen comprised PBMCs from the stem cell graft donor, sampled from the stem cell graft. These receptor sequences come from a human donor who donated a stem cell graft to a child with acute lymphoblastic leukemia.

This clonotype turned up a few times. This chain connects TRBV7-8 to TRBJ2-7; D gene unclear. CDR3 size: 16 residues. With 5 bases removed from V and 4 bases from J, the gap between germline ends came to 21 bases. Germline CDR1 reads SGHVS; CDR2 reads FQNEAQ. CDR3 nucleotides: TGTGCCAGCAGCCCCAGGCTACCGCCCCTCTTTTACGAGCAGTACTTC. This codes for CASSPRLPPLFYEQYF.

This clonotype appeared many times. The rearrangement uses TRBV28 and TRBJ2-7, with TRBD1 matching 9 bases. Trimming at V came to 5 bases and at J to 4 bases, leaving 9 bases not matched to a gene. CDR1 is MDHEN, CDR2 SYDVKM, per germline. The CDR3 has 15 amino acids. The CDR3 DNA sequence: TGTGCCAGCAGTCAGTCCGGGACAGGGTGGTACGAGCAGTACTTC. It is translated as CASSQSGTGWYEQYF.

The V and J genes are TRBV5-1 and TRBJ2-7; 7 nucleotides match TRBD1. The V and J ends lost 4 bases and 4 bases, in that order; junction bases with no gene match: 11. Germline lookup yields CDR1 SGHRS and CDR2 YFSETQ. The CDR3 has 15 amino acids. CDR3 sequence reads: CASSPGTVLVYEQYF. The CDR3 nucleotides read TGCGCCAGCAGCCCGGGGACAGTGCTAGTTTACGAGCAGTACTTC.

This clonotype appeared many times. V and J are TRBV7-2 and TRBJ1-6; no definite D call. V was cut by 1 base and J by 5 bases, with 6 bases left in between. Germline values: CDR1 SGHTA, CDR2 FQGNSA. The CDR3 sequence is 14 residues long. The CDR3 spells CASSLGGNNSPLHF. CDR3 sequence (DNA): TGTGCCAGCAGCTTAGGTGGGAATAATTCACCCCTCCACTTT.

The rearrangement links TRBV25-1 to TRBJ2-1; 9 bases match TRBD2. There are 14 residues in the CDR3. The germline CDR1 and CDR2 sequences are MGHDK and SYGVNS. Trimming removed 4 bases from V and 3 bases from J; junction bases left unmatched: 1. The CDR3 nucleotides read TGTGCCAGCAGTGGACTAGCGGTCTACAATGAGCAGTTCTTC. Its protein is CASSGLAVYNEQFF.

The chain joins TRBV19 to TRBJ2-2; D not resolved. Trimming shortened V by 10 bases and J by 6 bases, and 12 bases separated the two germline ends. The CDR3 contains 12 residues. In germline, CDR1 is LNHDA, CDR2 SQIVND (reference sequence). The CDR3 is CAIEDLSGELFF. The CDR3 bases are TGTGCCATCGAGGACCTCTCCGGGGAGCTGTTTTTT.

This chain joins TRBV7-3 and TRBJ1-1; 10 nucleotides match TRBD1. J was trimmed by 3 bases and V by 1 base; bases with no gene match: 17. CDR1 is SGHTA, CDR2 FQGTGA, per germline. The CDR3 has 20 amino acids. The CDR3 is CASSLSGWDRGLRHDTEAFF. The CDR3 DNA follows: TGTGCCAGCAGCTTAAGCGGGTGGGACAGGGGATTGCGGCATGACACTGAAGCTTTCTTT.

The J gene is TRBJ2-3, the V gene TRBV6-1; a possible D gene is TRBD1 (5 bases). CDR1 MNHNS and CDR2 SASEGT come from the germline V gene. The CDR3 covers 14 residues. Trimming took off 3 bases at V and 3 bases at J, with 10 bases between the two ends. As DNA, the CDR3 is TGTGCCAGCAGTGACAGGGTGGGAACAGATACGCAGTATTTT. This sequence encodes CASSDRVGTDTQYF.

This clonotype was picked up a small number of times. The chain joins TRBV7-2 to TRBJ2-7; 8 bases fit TRBD1. Germline CDR1 is SGHTA and CDR2 is FQGNSA. The CDR3 spans 15 residues. After removal of 4 bases from V and 1 base from J, the junction contained 6 bases not matched to a gene. Written as DNA, the CDR3 is TGTGCCAGCAGCTCGCCCGGGACAGGATCCTACGAGCAGTACTTC. Translated, it gives CASSSPGTGSYEQYF.

The chain uses TRBV12-3 or TRBV12-4 and TRBJ2-2; 10 positions match TRBD1. Germline trimming cut 5 bases from V and 4 bases from J; bases unmatched to any gene: 4. CDR3 length: 15 amino acids. In DNA, the CDR3 is TGTGCCAGCAGTGGGGGACAGGGGCTCACCGGGGAGCTGTTTTTT. Translated, it gives CASSGGQGLTGELFF.